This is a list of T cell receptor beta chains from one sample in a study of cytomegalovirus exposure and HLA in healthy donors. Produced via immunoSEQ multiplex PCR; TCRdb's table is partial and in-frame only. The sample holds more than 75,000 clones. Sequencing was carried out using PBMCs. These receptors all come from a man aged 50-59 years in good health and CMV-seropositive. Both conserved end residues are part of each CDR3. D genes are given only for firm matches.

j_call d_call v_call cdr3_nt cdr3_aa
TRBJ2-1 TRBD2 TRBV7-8 TGTGCCAGCAGCAGGACTAGCTCAATACGATACAATGAGCAGTTCTTC CASSRTSSIRYNEQFF
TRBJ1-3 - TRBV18 TGTGCCAGCTCACCGGGCAGAAACTCTGGAAACACCATATATTTT CASSPGRNSGNTIYF
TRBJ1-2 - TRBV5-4 TGTGCCAGCAGCCCCGATGGAGCTAACTATGGCTACACCTTC CASSPDGANYGYTF
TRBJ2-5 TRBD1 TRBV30 TGTGCCTGGGACAGGGGCTCCGCCCGAGGGACCCAGTACTTC CAWDRGSARGTQYF
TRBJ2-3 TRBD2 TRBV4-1 TGCGCCAGCAGCCACCCGGGACTAGGACCGGCTGCGCAGTATTTT CASSHPGLGPAAQYF
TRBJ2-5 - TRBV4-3 TGCGCCAGCAGCCGGTGGGTCGGGGACCAAGAGACCCAGTACTTC CASSRWVGDQETQYF
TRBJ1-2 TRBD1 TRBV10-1 TGCGCCACTTCACAGGGGGCGAGCTATGGCTACACCTTC CATSQGASYGYTF
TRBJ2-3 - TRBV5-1 TGCGCCAGCAGCCCCTCGCCAGGCACAGATACGCAGTATTTT CASSPSPGTDTQYF
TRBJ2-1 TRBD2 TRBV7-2 TGTGCCAGCAGCTTAGCCCTAGCGGGAGCCCTCGGGGACAATGAGCAGTTCTTC CASSLALAGALGDNEQFF
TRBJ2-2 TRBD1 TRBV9 TGTGCCAGCAGCCCTCGACAGGGCCCTAGAACCGGGGAGCTGTTTTTT CASSPRQGPRTGELFF
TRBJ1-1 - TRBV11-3 TGTGCCAGCAGCTTAACAGTCTTCCCCGACATGAACACTGAAGCTTTCTTT CASSLTVFPDMNTEAFF
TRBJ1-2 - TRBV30 TGTGCCTGGAGTCAGGGTAACTATGGCTACACCTTC CAWSQGNYGYTF
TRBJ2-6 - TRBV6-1 TGTGCCAGCAGTGAAGCAACAGGGTGGGCTTCTGGGGCCAACGTCCTGACTTTC CASSEATGWASGANVLTF
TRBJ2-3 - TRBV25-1 TGTGCCAGCAGTCAAACAGGCGGATCAGCAGATACGCAGTATTTT CASSQTGGSADTQYF
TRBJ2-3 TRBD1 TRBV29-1 TGCAGCGTTGAAAGTGAGGGGGCAAGCACAGATACGCAGTATTTT CSVESEGASTDTQYF
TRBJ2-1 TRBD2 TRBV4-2 TGTGCCAGCAGCCAAGGCGGGAGGGGAAATGAGCAGTTCTTC CASSQGGRGNEQFF
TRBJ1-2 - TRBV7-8 TGTGCCAGCAGCTTGCAGGTGGCCAATGGCTACACCTTC CASSLQVANGYTF
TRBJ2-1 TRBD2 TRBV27 TGTGCCAGTACCCCGACTAGCGGTGGTTACAATGAGCAGTTCTTC CASTPTSGGYNEQFF
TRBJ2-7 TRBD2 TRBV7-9 TGTGCCAGCAGCTTAATAACTAGCGGCTCCTACGAGCAGTACTTC CASSLITSGSYEQYF
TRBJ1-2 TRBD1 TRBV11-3 TGTGCCAGCAGCTGGGTGGCAGGGGGCGAGGGCTACACCTTC CASSWVAGGEGYTF
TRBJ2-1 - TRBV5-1 TGCGCCAGCAGCCTAGCAGAGGAGCAGTTCTTC CASSLAEEQFF
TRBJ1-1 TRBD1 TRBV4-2 TGTGCCAGCAGCCAAGCCCCCGGGACAGGAAGTTTTCAAGCTTTCTTT CASSQAPGTGSFQAFF
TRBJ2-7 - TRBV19 TGTGCCAGTAGTATGACGCAGGGAACCTTTTACGAGCAGTACTTC CASSMTQGTFYEQYF
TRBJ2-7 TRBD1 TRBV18 TGTGCCAGCTCACCGGGACAGGGCCAGGAGGGGCAGTACTTC CASSPGQGQEGQYF
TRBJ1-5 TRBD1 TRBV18 TGTGCCAGCTCACCACAGGACAGGGAACAGCCCCAGCATTTT CASSPQDREQPQHF
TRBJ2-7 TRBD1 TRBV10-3 TGTGCCTCGGGCAACAGGGGCCTTTCCTCCTACGAGCAGTACTTC CASGNRGLSSYEQYF
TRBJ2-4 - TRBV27 TGTGCCAGCAGTTTCAACAGGGCGCACATTCAGTACTTC CASSFNRAHIQYF
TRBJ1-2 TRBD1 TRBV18 TGTGCCAGCTCACCAGACGTGACAGGGATTATGAATGGCTACACCTTC CASSPDVTGIMNGYTF
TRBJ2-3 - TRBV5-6 TGTGCCAGCAGCTTGGGGACGGGAGTGAGCACAGATACGCAGTATTTT CASSLGTGVSTDTQYF
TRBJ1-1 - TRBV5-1 TGCGCCAGCAGCTTGGCCACACAGGGCACTGAAGCTTTCTTT CASSLATQGTEAFF
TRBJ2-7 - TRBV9 TGTGCCAGCAGCGTAGAGCAAGACTACGAGCAGTACTTC CASSVEQDYEQYF
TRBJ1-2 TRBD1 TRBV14 TGTGCCAGCAGCCGCGGGACAGCCTATGGCTACACCTTC CASSRGTAYGYTF
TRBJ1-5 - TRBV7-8 TGTGCCAGCAGCTTAGTTTGGGGGCTTGGCAATCAGCCCCAGCATTTT CASSLVWGLGNQPQHF
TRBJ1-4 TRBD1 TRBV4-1 TGCGCCAGCAGCCAAGAAAGGACAGGGTTATATGAAAAACTGTTTTTT CASSQERTGLYEKLFF
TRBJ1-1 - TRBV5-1 TGCGCCAGCCATGACACGACAGCCTTGGCCACTGAAGCTTTCTTT CASHDTTALATEAFF
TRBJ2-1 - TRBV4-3 TGCGCCAGCAGCCAAGGAGCGACCTACAATGAGCAGTTCTTC CASSQGATYNEQFF
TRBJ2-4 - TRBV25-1 TGTGCCAGCAGTTCCGGGACTCGGCAGTACTTC CASSSGTRQYF
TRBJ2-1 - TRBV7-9 TGTGCCAGCAGCTCGGGGGTCTACAATGAGCAGTTCTTC CASSSGVYNEQFF
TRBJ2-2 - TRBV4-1 TGCGCCAGCAGCCAAGACCAGGGGATCGGGGAGCTGTTTTTT CASSQDQGIGELFF
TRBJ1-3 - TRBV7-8 TGTGCCAGCAGCCTCTACAGTTCCTTGAGCTCTGGAAACACCATATATTTT CASSLYSSLSSGNTIYF
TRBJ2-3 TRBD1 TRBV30 TGTGCCTCCACAGGGGCTAGCACAGATACGCAGTATTTT CASTGASTDTQYF
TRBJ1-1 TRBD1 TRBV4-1 TGCGCCAGCAGCTTCCGACAGGGGGCGCGGGAGACTGAAGCTTTCTTT CASSFRQGARETEAFF
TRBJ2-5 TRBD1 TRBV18 TGTGCCAGCTCACTAATGGGACAGCAAGAGACCCAGTACTTC CASSLMGQQETQYF
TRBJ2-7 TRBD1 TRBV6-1 TGTGCCAGCAGTGGGCAGGGGGTCAGCTACGAGCAGTACTTC CASSGQGVSYEQYF
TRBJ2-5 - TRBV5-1 TGCGCCAGCAGCTTTCAGGGGAGCGGAGAGACCCAGTACTTC CASSFQGSGETQYF
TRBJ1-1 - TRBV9 TGTGCCAGCAGCGGAAGCGTTCGGAACACTGAAGCTTTCTTT CASSGSVRNTEAFF
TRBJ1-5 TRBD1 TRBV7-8 TGTGCCAGCACTGTAGACAGGGCAGATCCCCAGCATTTT CASTVDRADPQHF
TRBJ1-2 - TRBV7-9 TGTGCCAGCAGCTTAGGCCCAGTTAACTATGGCTACACCTTC CASSLGPVNYGYTF
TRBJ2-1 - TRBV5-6 TGTGCCAGCAGCTCCTACGATGAGCAGTTCTTC CASSSYDEQFF
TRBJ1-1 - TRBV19 TGTGCCAGTAGTCGTGACAGGCTTGGCACTGAAGCTTTCTTT CASSRDRLGTEAFF
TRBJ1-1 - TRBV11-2 TGTGCCAGCAGCTTATACAGAATGAACACTGAAGCTTTCTTT CASSLYRMNTEAFF
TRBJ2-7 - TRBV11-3 TGTGCCAGCAGCTTAATGGAGGGGAGCGAGCAGTACTTC CASSLMEGSEQYF
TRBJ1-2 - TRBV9 TGTGCCAGCAGCGTTGGACAAGACTATGGCTACACCTTC CASSVGQDYGYTF
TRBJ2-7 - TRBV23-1 TGCGCCAGCAGTCAATCAGGAGTAGGAAGGGCCCTCGGGGGCGAGCAGTACTTC CASSQSGVGRALGGEQYF
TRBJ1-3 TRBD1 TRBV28 TGTGCCAGCAGTCCACCACAGGGGGCTGGAAACACCATATATTTT CASSPPQGAGNTIYF
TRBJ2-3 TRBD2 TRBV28 TGTGCCAGCAGTCCTAGCGGCAGCACAGATACGCAGTATTTT CASSPSGSTDTQYF
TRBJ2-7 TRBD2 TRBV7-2 TGTGCCAGCAGCAAGTTAGCGGGCCCGGGATACGAGCAGTACTTC CASSKLAGPGYEQYF
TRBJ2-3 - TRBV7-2 TGTGCCAGCAGCTTACAGGAAGCGGCGGCAGATACGCAGTATTTT CASSLQEAAADTQYF
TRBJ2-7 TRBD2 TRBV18 TGTGCCAGCTCACAAAGACTAGCGGGAGAGGGCCACGAGCAGTACTTC CASSQRLAGEGHEQYF